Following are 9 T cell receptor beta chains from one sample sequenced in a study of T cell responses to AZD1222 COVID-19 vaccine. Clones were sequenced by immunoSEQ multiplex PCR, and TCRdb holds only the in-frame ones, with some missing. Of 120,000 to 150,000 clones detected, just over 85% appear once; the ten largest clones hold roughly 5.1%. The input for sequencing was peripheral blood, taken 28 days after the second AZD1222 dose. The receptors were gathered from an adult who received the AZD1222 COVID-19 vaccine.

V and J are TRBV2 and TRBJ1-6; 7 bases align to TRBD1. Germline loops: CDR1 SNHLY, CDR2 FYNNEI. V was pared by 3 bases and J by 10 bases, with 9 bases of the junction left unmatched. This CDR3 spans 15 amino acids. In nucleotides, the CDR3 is TGTGCCAGCAGTGACGAGGGGGCGGGGAACTCACCCCTCCACTTT. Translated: CASSDEGAGNSPLHF.

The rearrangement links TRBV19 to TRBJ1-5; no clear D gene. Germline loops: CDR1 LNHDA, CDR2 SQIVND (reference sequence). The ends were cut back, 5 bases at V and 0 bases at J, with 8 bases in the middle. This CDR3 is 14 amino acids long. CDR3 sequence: CASSAQNSNQPQHF. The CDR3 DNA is TGTGCCAGTAGTGCCCAAAATAGCAATCAGCCCCAGCATTTT.

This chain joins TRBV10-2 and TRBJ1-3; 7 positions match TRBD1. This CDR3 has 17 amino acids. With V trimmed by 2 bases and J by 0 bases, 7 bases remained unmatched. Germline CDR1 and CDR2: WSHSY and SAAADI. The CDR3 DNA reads TGCGCCAGCAGTGAGCTTGTAGGGGGCAACTCTGGAAACACCATATATTTT. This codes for CASSELVGGNSGNTIYF.

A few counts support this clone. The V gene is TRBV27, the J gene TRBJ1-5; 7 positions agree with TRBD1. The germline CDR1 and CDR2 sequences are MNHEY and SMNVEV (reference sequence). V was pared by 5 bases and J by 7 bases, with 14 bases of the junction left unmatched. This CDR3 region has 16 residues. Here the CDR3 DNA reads TGTGCCAGCAGTAGAACCCGGGACAGCCTTTCCCAGCCCCAGCATTTT. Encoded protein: CASSRTRDSLSQPQHF.

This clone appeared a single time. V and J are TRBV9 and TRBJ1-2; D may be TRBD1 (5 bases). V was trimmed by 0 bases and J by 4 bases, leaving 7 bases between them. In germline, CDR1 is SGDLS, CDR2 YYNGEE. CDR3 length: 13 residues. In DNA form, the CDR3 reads TGTGCCAGCAGCGTAGAAGGGGTCTATGGCTACACCTTC. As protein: CASSVEGVYGYTF.

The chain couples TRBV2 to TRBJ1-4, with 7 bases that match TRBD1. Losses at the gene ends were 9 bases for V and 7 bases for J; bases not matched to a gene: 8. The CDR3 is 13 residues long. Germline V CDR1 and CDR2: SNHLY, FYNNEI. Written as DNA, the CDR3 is TGTGCCAGTGGCCAGGGGGTGTTTGAAAAACTGTTTTTT. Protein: CASGQGVFEKLFF.

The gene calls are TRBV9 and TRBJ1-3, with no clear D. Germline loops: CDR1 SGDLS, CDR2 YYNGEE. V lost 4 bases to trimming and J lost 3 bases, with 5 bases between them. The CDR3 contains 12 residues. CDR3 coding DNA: TGTGCCAGCAGCTCTGATGGAAACACCATATATTTT. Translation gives CASSSDGNTIYF.

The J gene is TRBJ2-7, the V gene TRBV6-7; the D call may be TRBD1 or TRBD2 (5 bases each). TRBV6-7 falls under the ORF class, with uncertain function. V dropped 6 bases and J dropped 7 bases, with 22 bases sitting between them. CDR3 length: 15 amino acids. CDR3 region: CASSLLPGPFGEQYF. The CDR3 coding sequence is TGTGCCAGCAGCCTCCTTCCGGGACCCTTCGGAGAGCAGTACTTC.

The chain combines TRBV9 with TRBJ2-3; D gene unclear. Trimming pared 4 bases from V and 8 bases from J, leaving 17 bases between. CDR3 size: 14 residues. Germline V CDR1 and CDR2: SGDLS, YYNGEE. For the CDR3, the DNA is TGTGCCAGCAGCCCACGGGCCCTCCAGCCTACGCAGTATTTT. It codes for CASSPRALQPTQYF.